This T cell receptor beta chain is drawn from a study of Graves' ophthalmopathy and Graves' hyperthyroidism. Germline V gene lookup returns CDR1 LGHNA and CDR2 YNFKEQ. Trimming removed 1 base from V and 5 bases from J; junction bases left unmatched: 16. The CDR3 spans 20 residues. The sequenced template was RNA, covering the TCR beta CDR3 region. HTBI-primed first-round RT-PCR preceded second-round multiplex PCR. TCRdb used MiXCR to reprocess the multiplex PCR reads, holding one entry per CDR3 protein. Of some 370,000 distinct CDR3 sequences listed, approximately 18% are singletons. Findings and caveats of the study: A 13-signature model separated ophthalmopathy from stable hyperthyroidism, reaching about 90% sensitivity and approximately 81% specificity cross-validated.

In this sample, this clonotype turned up many times. Antigen unknown. The stable label applied to hyperthyroidism with no ophthalmopathy within 18 months of follow-up. Excluded: other autoimmune disease, uncontrolled infection, pregnancy or lactation. Clinical symptoms, serum thyroxine, TRAb, thyroid ultrasound and orbital computed tomography formed the basis of diagnosis. Sequencing input: peripheral blood. This chain joins TRBV4-2 and TRBJ2-7; 14 bases are shared with TRBD2. The receptor was derived from an adult woman with stable Graves' hyperthyroidism. The CDR3 loop reads CASSQGSGTGGLAGGDEQYF. In DNA, the CDR3 is TGTGCCAGCAGCCAAGGTAGCGGGACAGGAGGACTAGCGGGAGGCGACGAGCAGTACTTC.